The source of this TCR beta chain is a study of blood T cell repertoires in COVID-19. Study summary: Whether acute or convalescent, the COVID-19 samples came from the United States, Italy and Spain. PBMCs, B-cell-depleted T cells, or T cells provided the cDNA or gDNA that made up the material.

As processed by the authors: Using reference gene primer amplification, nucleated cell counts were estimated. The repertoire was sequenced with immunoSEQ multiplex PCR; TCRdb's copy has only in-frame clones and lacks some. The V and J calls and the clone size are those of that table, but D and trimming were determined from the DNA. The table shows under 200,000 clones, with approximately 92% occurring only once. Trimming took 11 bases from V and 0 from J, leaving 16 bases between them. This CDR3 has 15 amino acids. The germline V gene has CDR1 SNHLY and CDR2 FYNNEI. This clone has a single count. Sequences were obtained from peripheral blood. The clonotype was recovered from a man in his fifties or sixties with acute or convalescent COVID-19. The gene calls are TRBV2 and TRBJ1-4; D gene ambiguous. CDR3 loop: CAALVQSATNEKLFF. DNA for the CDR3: TGTGCCGCCCTTGTACAGTCCGCAACTAATGAAAAACTGTTTTTT.